The present TCR beta chain was sequenced within a study of shared clonotypes between healthy human individuals. On the study more broadly: CD4 naive and CD4 memory each took three plates per donor, while CD8 naive took two and CD8 memory one.

Assay used: immunoSEQ multiplex PCR; TCRdb lists only in-frame clones, some missing. This repertoire shows about 2.4 million clones, 90% to 95% found once; its top ten account for roughly 0.36%. This CDR3 contains 16 residues. Germline CDR1 is WSHSY and CDR2 is SAAADI. Trimming took off 5 bases at V and 4 bases at J, with 19 bases between the two ends. The sample comprised naive CD4+ T cells from PBMCs. Specified subset: CD45RA+ positively selected. This clonotype was sampled from a man between 18 and 35 years old in good health. Some clones in this sample may be carry-over from other donors' samples. The chain joins TRBV10-2 to TRBJ2-3; TRBD1 is a possible D gene (6 bases). The chain's CDR3 is CASSRGWDNVPDTQYF. The CDR3 nucleotides are TGCGCCAGCAGTAGGGGGTGGGACAACGTCCCAGATACGCAGTATTTT.